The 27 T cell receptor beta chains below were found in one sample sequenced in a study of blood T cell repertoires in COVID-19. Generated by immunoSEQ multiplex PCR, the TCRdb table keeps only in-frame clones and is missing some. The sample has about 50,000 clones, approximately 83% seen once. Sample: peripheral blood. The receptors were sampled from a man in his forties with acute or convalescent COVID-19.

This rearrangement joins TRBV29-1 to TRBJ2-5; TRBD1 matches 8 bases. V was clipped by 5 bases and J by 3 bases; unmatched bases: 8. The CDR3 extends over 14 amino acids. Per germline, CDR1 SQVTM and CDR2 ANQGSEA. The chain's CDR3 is CSVQPGTGKETQYF. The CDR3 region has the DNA TGCAGCGTTCAGCCCGGGACAGGCAAAGAGACCCAGTACTTC.

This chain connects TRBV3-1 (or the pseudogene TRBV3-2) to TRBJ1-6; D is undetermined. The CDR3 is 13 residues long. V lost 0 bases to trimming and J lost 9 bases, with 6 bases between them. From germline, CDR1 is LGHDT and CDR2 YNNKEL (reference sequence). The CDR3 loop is CASSQESFSPLHF. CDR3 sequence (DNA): TGTGCCAGCAGCCAAGAGTCTTTTTCACCCCTCCACTTT.

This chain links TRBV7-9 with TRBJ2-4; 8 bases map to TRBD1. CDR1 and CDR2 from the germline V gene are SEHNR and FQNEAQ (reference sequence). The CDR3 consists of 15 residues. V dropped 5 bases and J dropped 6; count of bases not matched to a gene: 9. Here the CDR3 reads CASSRAGGGGNIQYF. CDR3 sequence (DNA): TGTGCCAGCAGCCGGGCAGGGGGCGGTGGAAACATTCAGTACTTC.

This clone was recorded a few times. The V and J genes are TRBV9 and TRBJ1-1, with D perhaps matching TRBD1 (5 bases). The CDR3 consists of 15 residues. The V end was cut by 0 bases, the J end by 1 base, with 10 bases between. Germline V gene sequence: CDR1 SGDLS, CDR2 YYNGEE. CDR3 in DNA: TGTGCCAGCAGCGTAGCGGGGGGAAAGAACACTGAAGCTTTCTTT. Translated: CASSVAGGKNTEAFF. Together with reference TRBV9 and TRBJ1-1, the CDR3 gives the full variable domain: DSGVTQTPKHLITATGQRVTLRCSPRSGDLSVYWYQQSLDQGLQFLIQYYNGEERAKGNILERFSAQQFPDLHSELNLSSLELGDSALYFCASSVAGGKNTEAFFGQGTRLTVV.

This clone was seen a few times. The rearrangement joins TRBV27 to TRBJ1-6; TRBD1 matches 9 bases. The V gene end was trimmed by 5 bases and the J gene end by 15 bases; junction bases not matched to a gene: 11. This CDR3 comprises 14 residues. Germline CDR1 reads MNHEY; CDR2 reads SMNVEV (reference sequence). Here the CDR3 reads CASSARDRVRFLHF. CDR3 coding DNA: TGTGCCAGCAGTGCGCGGGACAGGGTCAGGTTCCTCCACTTT.

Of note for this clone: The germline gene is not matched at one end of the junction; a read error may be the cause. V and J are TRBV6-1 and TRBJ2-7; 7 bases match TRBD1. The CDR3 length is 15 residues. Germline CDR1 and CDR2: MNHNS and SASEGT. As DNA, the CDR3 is TGTGCCAGCAGCGAAGACAGGGTTGCCTCCTACGAGCAGTACTTC. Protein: CASSEDRVASYEQYF.

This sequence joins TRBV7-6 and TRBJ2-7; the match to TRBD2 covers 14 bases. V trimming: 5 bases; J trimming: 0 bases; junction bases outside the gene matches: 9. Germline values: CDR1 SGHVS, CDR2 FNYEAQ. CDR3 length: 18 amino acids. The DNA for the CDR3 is TGTGCCAGCAGCAAAGGACTAGCGGGGGGCTACAGCTCCTACGAGCAGTACGTC. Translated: CASSKGLAGGYSSYEQYV.

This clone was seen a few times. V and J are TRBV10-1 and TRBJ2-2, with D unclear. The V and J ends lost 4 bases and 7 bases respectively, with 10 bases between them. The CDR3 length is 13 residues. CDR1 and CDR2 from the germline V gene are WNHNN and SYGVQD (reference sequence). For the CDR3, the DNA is TGCGCCAGCAGTGTCAGTATTGTCGGGGAGCTGTTTTTT. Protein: CASSVSIVGELFF.

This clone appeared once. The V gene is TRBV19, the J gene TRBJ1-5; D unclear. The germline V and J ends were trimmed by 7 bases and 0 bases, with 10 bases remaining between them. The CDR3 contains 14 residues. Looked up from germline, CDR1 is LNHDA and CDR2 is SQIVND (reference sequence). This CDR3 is CASNTAYSNQPQHF. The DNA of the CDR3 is TGTGCCAGTAACACAGCTTATAGCAATCAGCCCCAGCATTTT.

The CDR3 loop is CASSPGQGPTNEKLFF. DNA for the CDR3: TGTGCCAGCAGTCCGGGACAGGGCCCAACTAATGAAAAACTGTTTTTT. V gene TRBV7-9 combines with J gene TRBJ1-4, with 9 nucleotides matching TRBD1. This CDR3 has 16 residues. The V gene's germline CDR1 is SEHNR and CDR2 FQNEAQ (reference sequence). Trimming at V came to 6 bases and at J to 0 bases, leaving 5 bases not matched to a gene.

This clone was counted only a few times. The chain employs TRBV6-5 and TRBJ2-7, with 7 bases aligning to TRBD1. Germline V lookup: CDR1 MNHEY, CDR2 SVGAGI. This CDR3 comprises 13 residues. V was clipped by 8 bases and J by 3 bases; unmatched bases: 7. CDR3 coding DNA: TGTGCCAGCTGCCGGGGACAGAGCTACGAGCAGTACTTC. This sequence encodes CASCRGQSYEQYF.

CDR3 sequence: CARSRAGRMNTGELFF. The DNA for the CDR3 is TGTGCCAGAAGTCGCGCGGGTCGGATGAACACCGGGGAGCTGTTTTTT. This chain joins TRBV5-3 and TRBJ2-2, with TRBD2 as a possible D gene (5 bases). TRBV5-3 is known as an ORF, though its function is uncertain. V was trimmed by 5 bases and J by 1 base, leaving 15 bases between them. There are 16 residues in the CDR3.

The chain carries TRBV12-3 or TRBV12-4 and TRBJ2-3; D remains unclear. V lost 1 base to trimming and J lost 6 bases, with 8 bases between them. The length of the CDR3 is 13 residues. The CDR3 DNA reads TGTGCCAGCAGTTTAGGAGGAAGGGATACGCAGTATTTT. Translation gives CASSLGGRDTQYF.

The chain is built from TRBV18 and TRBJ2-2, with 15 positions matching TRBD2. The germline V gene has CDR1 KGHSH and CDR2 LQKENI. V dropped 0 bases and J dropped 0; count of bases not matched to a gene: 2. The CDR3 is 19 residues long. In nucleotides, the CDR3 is TGTGCCAGCTCACCACCGGGACTAGCGGGGGGCGCGAACACCGGGGAGCTGTTTTTT. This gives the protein CASSPPGLAGGANTGELFF.

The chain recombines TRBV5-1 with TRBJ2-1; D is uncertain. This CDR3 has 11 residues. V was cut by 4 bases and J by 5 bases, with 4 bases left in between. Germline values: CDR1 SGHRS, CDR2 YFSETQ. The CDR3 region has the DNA TGCGCCAGCAGCGAGAACAATGAGCAGTTCTTC. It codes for CASSENNEQFF.

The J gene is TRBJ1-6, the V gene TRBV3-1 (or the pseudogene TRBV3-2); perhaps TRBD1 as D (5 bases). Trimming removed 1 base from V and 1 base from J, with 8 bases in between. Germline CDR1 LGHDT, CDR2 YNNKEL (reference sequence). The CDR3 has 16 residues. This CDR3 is CASSQGSGSYNSPLHF. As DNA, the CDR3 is TGTGCCAGCAGCCAAGGATCAGGGTCCTATAATTCACCCCTCCACTTT.

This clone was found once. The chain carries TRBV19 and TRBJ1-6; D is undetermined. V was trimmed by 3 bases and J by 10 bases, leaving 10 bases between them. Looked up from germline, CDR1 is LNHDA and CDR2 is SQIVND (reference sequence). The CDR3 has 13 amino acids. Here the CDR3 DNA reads TGTGCCAGTAGTATCGACCGGAGATCACCCCTCCACTTT. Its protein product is CASSIDRRSPLHF.

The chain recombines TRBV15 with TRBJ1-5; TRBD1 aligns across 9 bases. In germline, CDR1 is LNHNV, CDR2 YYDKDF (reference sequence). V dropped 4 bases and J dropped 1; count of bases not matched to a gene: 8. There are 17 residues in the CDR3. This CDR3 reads CATSTPGTGISNQPQHF. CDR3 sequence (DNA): TGTGCCACCAGCACTCCCGGGACAGGGATCAGCAATCAGCCCCAGCATTTT.

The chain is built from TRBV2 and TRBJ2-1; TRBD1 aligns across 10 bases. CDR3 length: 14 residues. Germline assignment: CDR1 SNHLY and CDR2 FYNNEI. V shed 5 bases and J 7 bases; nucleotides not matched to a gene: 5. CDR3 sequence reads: CASSSDRGANEQFF. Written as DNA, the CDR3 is TGTGCCAGCAGTTCGGACAGGGGGGCGAATGAGCAGTTCTTC.

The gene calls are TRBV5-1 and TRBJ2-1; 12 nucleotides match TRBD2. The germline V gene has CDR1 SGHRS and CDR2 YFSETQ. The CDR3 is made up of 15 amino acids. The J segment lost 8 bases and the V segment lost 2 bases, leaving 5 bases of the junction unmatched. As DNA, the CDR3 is TGCGCCAGCAGCTTAGGACTAGCGGGACTGCATGAGCAGTTCTTC. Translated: CASSLGLAGLHEQFF.

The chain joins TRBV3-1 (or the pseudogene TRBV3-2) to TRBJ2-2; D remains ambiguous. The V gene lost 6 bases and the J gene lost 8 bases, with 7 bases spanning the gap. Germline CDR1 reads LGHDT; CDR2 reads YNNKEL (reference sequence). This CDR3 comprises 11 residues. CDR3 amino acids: CASRWAGELFF. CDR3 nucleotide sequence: TGTGCCAGCAGGTGGGCAGGGGAGCTGTTTTTT.

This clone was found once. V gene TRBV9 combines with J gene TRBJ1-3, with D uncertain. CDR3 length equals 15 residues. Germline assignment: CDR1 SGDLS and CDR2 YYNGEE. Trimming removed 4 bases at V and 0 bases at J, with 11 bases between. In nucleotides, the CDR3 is TGTGCCAGCAGCCCCCTTTCCTTCTCTGGAAACACCATATATTTT. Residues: CASSPLSFSGNTIYF.

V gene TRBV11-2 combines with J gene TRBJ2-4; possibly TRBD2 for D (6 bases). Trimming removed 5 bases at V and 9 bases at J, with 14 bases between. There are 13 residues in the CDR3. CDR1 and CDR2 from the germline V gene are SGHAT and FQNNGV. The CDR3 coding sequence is TGTGCCAGCAGCCAACGGGGGTCAGGCATTCAGTACTTC. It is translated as CASSQRGSGIQYF.

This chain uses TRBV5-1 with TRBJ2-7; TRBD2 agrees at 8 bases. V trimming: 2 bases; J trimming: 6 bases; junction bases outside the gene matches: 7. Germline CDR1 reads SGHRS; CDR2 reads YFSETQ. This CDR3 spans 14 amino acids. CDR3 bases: TGCGCCAGCAGCTTTAGCGGGATTCTCATCGAGCAGTACTTC. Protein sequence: CASSFSGILIEQYF.

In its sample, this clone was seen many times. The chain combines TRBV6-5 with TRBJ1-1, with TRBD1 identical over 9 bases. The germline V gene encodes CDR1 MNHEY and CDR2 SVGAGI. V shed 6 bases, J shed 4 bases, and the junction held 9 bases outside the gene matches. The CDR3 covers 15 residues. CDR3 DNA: TGTGCCAGCAGCTTCGTGGGACAGGGAATCACTGAAGCTTTCTTT. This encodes CASSFVGQGITEAFF.

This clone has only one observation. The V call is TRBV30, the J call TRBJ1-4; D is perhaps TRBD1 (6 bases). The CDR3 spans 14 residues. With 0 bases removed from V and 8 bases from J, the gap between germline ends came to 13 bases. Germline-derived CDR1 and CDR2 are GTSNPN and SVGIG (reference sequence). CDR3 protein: CAWSVRGSGEKLFF. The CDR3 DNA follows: TGTGCCTGGAGTGTAAGGGGGTCAGGAGAAAAACTGTTTTTT.

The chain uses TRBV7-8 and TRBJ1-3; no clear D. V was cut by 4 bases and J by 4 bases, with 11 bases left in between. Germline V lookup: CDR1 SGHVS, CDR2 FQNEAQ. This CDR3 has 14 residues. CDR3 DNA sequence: TGTGCCAGCAGCTCGGGTCTCTCCGGAAACACCATATATTTT. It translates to CASSSGLSGNTIYF.